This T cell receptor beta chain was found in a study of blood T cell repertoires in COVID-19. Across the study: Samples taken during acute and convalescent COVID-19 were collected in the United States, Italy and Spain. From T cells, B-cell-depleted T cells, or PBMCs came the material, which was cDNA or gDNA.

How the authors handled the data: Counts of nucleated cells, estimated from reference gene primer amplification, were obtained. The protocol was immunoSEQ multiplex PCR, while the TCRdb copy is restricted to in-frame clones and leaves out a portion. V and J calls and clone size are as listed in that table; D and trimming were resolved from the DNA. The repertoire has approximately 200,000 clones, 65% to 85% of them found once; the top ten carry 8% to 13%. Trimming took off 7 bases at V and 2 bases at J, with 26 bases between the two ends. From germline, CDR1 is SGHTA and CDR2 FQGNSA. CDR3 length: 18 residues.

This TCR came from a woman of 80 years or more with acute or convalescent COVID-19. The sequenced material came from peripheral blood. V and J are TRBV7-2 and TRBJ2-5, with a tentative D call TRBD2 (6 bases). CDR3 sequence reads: CASMGGAGGPRSQETQYF. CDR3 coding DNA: TGTGCCAGCATGGGAGGTGCCGGCGGGCCCCGATCACAAGAGACCCAGTACTTC. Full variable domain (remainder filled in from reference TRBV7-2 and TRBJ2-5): GAGVSQSPSNKVTEKGKDVELRCDPISGHTALYWYRQSLGQGLEFLIYFQGNSAPDKSGLPSDRFSAERTGGSVSTLTIQRTQQEDSAVYLCASMGGAGGPRSQETQYFGPGTRLLVL.